The rows below give T cell receptor beta chains drawn from one sample of a study of a mutant IDH1 vaccine in newly diagnosed glioma. The table came from immunoSEQ multiplex PCR; TCRdb's copy has only in-frame clones and leaves some out. The data show 50,000 to 70,000 clones, approximately 80% seen once. Their recognized antigens are unknown. The starting material was PBMCs, obtained from a glioma patient whose treatment included an IDH1 peptide vaccine. These receptors all stem from a man between 25 and 39 years old with glioma. CDR3s include the opening cysteine and the closing phenylalanine or tryptophan. D genes are given only for firm matches. The size entry is marked missing in some rows and otherwise reads once, few, many or a size class.

clone_size: NA; j_call: TRBJ1-5; cdr3_length: 14; v_call: TRBV25-1; d_call: TRBD1; cdr3_aa: CASSPGTGYQPQHF; cdr3_nt: TGTGCCAGCTCACCAGGGACAGGGTATCAGCCCCAGCATTTT
clone_size: NA; j_call: TRBJ2-2; cdr3_length: 12; v_call: TRBV28; d_call: NA; cdr3_aa: CASFHGTGELFF; cdr3_nt: TGTGCCAGCTTCCATGGAACCGGGGAGCTGTTTTTT
clone_size: few; j_call: TRBJ1-2; cdr3_length: 15; v_call: TRBV5-5; d_call: NA; cdr3_aa: CASSPWTDSPYGYTF; cdr3_nt: TGTGCCAGCAGCCCCTGGACGGATTCCCCCTATGGCTACACCTTC
clone_size: NA; j_call: TRBJ2-7; cdr3_length: 14; v_call: TRBV6-5; d_call: NA; cdr3_aa: CASKERPISYEQYF; cdr3_nt: TGTGCCAGCAAGGAGAGACCGATTTCCTACGAGCAGTACTTC
clone_size: once; j_call: TRBJ1-6; cdr3_length: 16; v_call: TRBV9; d_call: NA; cdr3_aa: CASSVGLGGYNSPLHF; cdr3_nt: TGTGCCAGCAGCGTAGGTCTTGGCGGCTATAATTCACCCCTCCACTTT
clone_size: NA; j_call: TRBJ2-2; cdr3_length: 15; v_call: TRBV6-5; d_call: NA; cdr3_aa: CASRPGHSNTGELFF; cdr3_nt: TGTGCCAGCAGACCGGGACACAGTAACACCGGGGAGCTGTTTTTT
clone_size: NA; j_call: TRBJ2-7; cdr3_length: 14; v_call: TRBV27; d_call: NA; cdr3_aa: CASSFQAGAYEQYF; cdr3_nt: TGTGCCAGCAGTTTCCAGGCAGGGGCCTACGAGCAGTACTTC
clone_size: NA; j_call: TRBJ2-3; cdr3_length: 14; v_call: TRBV7-7; d_call: TRBD2; cdr3_aa: CASSPGGGRDTQYF; cdr3_nt: TGTGCCAGCAGCCCAGGCGGGGGGCGGGATACGCAGTATTTT
clone_size: NA; j_call: TRBJ2-2; cdr3_length: 14; v_call: TRBV9; d_call: TRBD2; cdr3_aa: CASSPTGGAGELFF; cdr3_nt: TGTGCCAGCAGCCCCACCGGGGGGGCCGGGGAGCTGTTTTTT
clone_size: NA; j_call: TRBJ2-7; cdr3_length: 14; v_call: TRBV10-1; d_call: TRBD1; cdr3_aa: CASRAGTGVYEQYF; cdr3_nt: TGCGCCAGCAGGGCCGGGACAGGGGTTTACGAGCAGTACTTC
clone_size: NA; j_call: TRBJ2-2; cdr3_length: 14; v_call: TRBV5-4; d_call: NA; cdr3_aa: CASSFGGNTGELFF; cdr3_nt: TGTGCCAGCAGCTTCGGCGGGAACACCGGGGAGCTGTTTTTT
clone_size: NA; j_call: TRBJ1-1; cdr3_length: 13; v_call: TRBV5-1; d_call: NA; cdr3_aa: CASRGPKYTEAFF; cdr3_nt: TGCGCCAGCAGGGGACCCAAATACACTGAAGCTTTCTTT
clone_size: NA; j_call: TRBJ1-4; cdr3_length: 14; v_call: TRBV5-1; d_call: NA; cdr3_aa: CASSPNNLKEKLFF; cdr3_nt: TGCGCCAGCAGCCCGAACAACCTGAAGGAAAAACTGTTTTTT
clone_size: once; j_call: TRBJ1-2; cdr3_length: 16; v_call: TRBV7-2; d_call: NA; cdr3_aa: CASSSLRRTELDGYTF; cdr3_nt: TGTGCCAGCAGCTCACTCAGAAGAACTGAGCTCGATGGCTACACCTTC
clone_size: NA; j_call: TRBJ1-5; cdr3_length: 14; v_call: TRBV28; d_call: NA; cdr3_aa: CASSGGGLNQPQHF; cdr3_nt: TGTGCCAGCAGTGGGGGGGGCCTCAATCAGCCCCAGCATTTT
clone_size: NA; j_call: TRBJ2-7; cdr3_length: 15; v_call: TRBV7-9; d_call: TRBD2; cdr3_aa: CASSGLAGTSYEQYF; cdr3_nt: TGTGCCAGCAGCGGACTAGCGGGGACCTCCTACGAGCAGTACTTC
clone_size: NA; j_call: TRBJ2-1; cdr3_length: 16; v_call: TRBV7-9; d_call: TRBD2; cdr3_aa: CASSPGGAGVRNEQFF; cdr3_nt: TGTGCCAGCAGCCCCGGCGGGGCGGGGGTACGGAATGAGCAGTTCTTC